This entry lists 14 T cell receptor beta chains sequenced from one sample in a study of spatial heterogeneity in lung cancer. The sample's time point: sample taken at primary tumor resection. The antigens these receptors bind are not known. TCRdb processed the 5' RACE reads anew with MiXCR; each CDR3 protein has one entry. The sample yields under 9,500 distinct CDR3 sequences, about 8% seen once. General study points: Expanded intratumoral alpha and beta TCR counts tracked tumor mutation counts.

The sample consisted of lung tumor tissue, taken at surgery. The receptors were gathered from a male donor with early-stage non-small cell lung cancer.

By share of the sample, this clonotype is medium-sized. The chain has TRBV7-2 and TRBJ1-1; a weak D match, TRBD1 (5 bases). Germline CDR1 SGHTA, CDR2 FQGNSA. This CDR3 is built from 15 residues. V was pared by 2 bases and J by 2 bases, with 12 bases between. The DNA of the CDR3 is TGTGCCAGCAGCTTACAGGGAGTTACCAACACTGAAGCTTTCTTT. It specifies CASSLQGVTNTEAFF.

This clonotype was counted ten times or more. The chain carries TRBV5-6 and TRBJ2-1; D is undetermined. Looked up from germline, CDR1 is SGHDT and CDR2 is YYEEEE. Trimming shortened V by 0 bases and J by 2 bases, and 15 bases separated the two germline ends. The length of the CDR3 is 17 residues. This chain's CDR3 is CASSLAGFAAAYNEQFF. As DNA, the CDR3 is TGTGCCAGCAGCTTGGCCGGGTTCGCAGCTGCCTACAATGAGCAGTTCTTC.

By its share, this clonotype is medium-sized. This chain uses TRBV12-3 or TRBV12-4 with TRBJ2-7; 7 bases are shared with TRBD2. This CDR3 contains 14 residues. The V segment lost 5 bases and the J segment 4 bases; nucleotides outside the gene matches: 8. CDR3 DNA sequence: TGTGCCAGCAGTGGAGCGGGAAGTTCATACGAGCAGTACTTC. Protein sequence: CASSGAGSSYEQYF.

This clonotype was found many times. The rearrangement joins TRBV2 to TRBJ2-3; 11 nucleotides align to TRBD2. With V trimmed by 7 bases and J by 0 bases, 6 bases remained unmatched. This CDR3 region has 16 residues. Germline V lookup: CDR1 SNHLY, CDR2 FYNNEI. The CDR3 coding sequence is TGTGCCAGCACCGGGACTAGCGGTTTTAGCACAGATACGCAGTATTTT. This translates into CASTGTSGFSTDTQYF.

This clonotype came up many times. J is TRBJ2-2 and V is TRBV20-1, with 8 bases that match TRBD2. The CDR3 has 14 amino acids. In germline, CDR1 is DFQATT, CDR2 SNEGSKA (reference sequence). V lost 3 bases to trimming and J lost 3 bases; unmatched junction nucleotides: 3. DNA of the CDR3: TGCAGTGCTAGCGGGAGGGCCGACACCGGGGAGCTGTTTTTT. Translating it yields CSASGRADTGELFF.

This clonotype was counted many times. The J gene is TRBJ2-1, the V gene TRBV20-1; D call uncertain. Germline V gives CDR1 DFQATT, CDR2 SNEGSKA (reference sequence). The CDR3 runs to 12 residues. Trimming took off 3 bases at V and 2 bases at J, with 5 bases between the two ends. The CDR3 protein is CSASRPYNEQFF. The CDR3 coding sequence is TGCAGTGCTAGCAGGCCCTACAATGAGCAGTTCTTC.

At least ten counts were recorded for this clonotype. This chain uses TRBV28 with TRBJ2-7; 9 bases are shared with TRBD2. Germline-derived CDR1 and CDR2 are MDHEN and SYDVKM. This CDR3 has 14 residues. J lost 2 bases, V lost 8 bases, and 7 bases had no gene match. This chain's CDR3 is CASQRAGGPYEQYF. The CDR3 DNA reads TGTGCCAGCCAAAGGGCGGGAGGGCCCTACGAGCAGTACTTC.

This clonotype was found many times. This chain links TRBV20-1 with TRBJ1-2; D gene uncertain. Germline assignment: CDR1 DFQATT and CDR2 SNEGSKA (reference sequence). The CDR3 loop spans 14 amino acids. V lost 1 base and J 3 bases, leaving 12 bases between the germline ends. Here the CDR3 reads CSARAAGRDYGYTF. The CDR3 coding sequence is TGCAGTGCTAGAGCAGCGGGAAGAGACTATGGCTACACCTTC.

This clonotype was observed a handful of times. The V call is TRBV5-4, the J call TRBJ1-5, with D uncertain. The length of the CDR3 is 13 residues. Germline loops: CDR1 SGHNT, CDR2 YYREEE (reference sequence). V lost 0 bases and J 4 bases, leaving 5 bases between the germline ends. CDR3 DNA sequence: TGTGCCAGCAGCTTGGGAGAGAATCAGCCCCAGCATTTT. Its translation is CASSLGENQPQHF. The whole variable domain, remainder taken from reference TRBV5-4 and TRBJ1-5, is ETGVTQSPTHLIKTRGQQVTLRCSSQSGHNTVSWYQQALGQGPQFIFQYYREEENGRGNFPPRFSGLQFPNYSSELNVNALELDDSALYLCASSLGENQPQHFGDGTRLSIL.

This clonotype is judged medium-sized (0.01 to 0.1%). This chain connects TRBV7-9 to TRBJ2-3, with 7 bases fitting TRBD1. Germline CDR1 and CDR2: SEHNR and FQNEAQ (reference sequence). This CDR3 has 14 amino acids. The V and J ends lost 3 bases and 5 bases, in that order; junction bases with no gene match: 5. Here the CDR3 DNA reads TGTGCCAGCAGCTTTGGGACAGTTGGAGATACGCAGTATTTT. It translates to CASSFGTVGDTQYF.

This clonotype is deemed medium-sized. The chain is built from TRBV3-1 and TRBJ1-1; 9 bases are a match to TRBD1. The junction had 4 bases not matched to a gene; V was cut back by 4 bases and J by 4 bases. CDR1 and CDR2 from the germline V gene are LGHDT and YNNKEL (reference sequence). The CDR3 sequence is 14 residues long. CDR3 sequence reads: CASSRDREGTEAFF. In DNA form, the CDR3 reads TGTGCCAGCAGCCGGGACAGGGAAGGCACTGAAGCTTTCTTT.

This clonotype was picked up many times. The chain couples TRBV25-1 to TRBJ2-5, with 10 bases that match TRBD1. CDR1 is MGHDK and CDR2 is SYGVNS in the germline V gene. CDR3 size: 14 residues. Trimming at V came to 4 bases and at J to 2 bases, leaving 1 base not matched to a gene. The CDR3 protein is CASSGDRGQETQYF. The CDR3 nucleotides are TGTGCCAGCAGTGGGGACAGGGGACAAGAGACCCAGTACTTC.

In this sample, this clonotype turned up many times. The gene calls are TRBV27 and TRBJ2-2; the D call may be TRBD1 or TRBD2 (5 bases each). The CDR3 spans 14 residues. With 3 bases removed from V and 1 base from J, the gap between germline ends came to 6 bases. Germline assignment: CDR1 MNHEY and CDR2 SMNVEV (reference sequence). CDR3 amino acids: CASSFGGNTGELFF. The CDR3 DNA reads TGTGCCAGCAGTTTTGGGGGGAACACCGGGGAGCTGTTTTTT.

This clonotype is termed medium-sized (0.01 to 0.1%). V gene TRBV29-1 combines with J gene TRBJ2-2; D not certain. Germline CDR1 and CDR2: SQVTM and ANQGSEA. The V end lost 1 base, the J end lost 7 bases, and 10 bases lay between the germline ends. This CDR3 is 13 amino acids long. As DNA, the CDR3 is TGCAGCGTTGAAGTGGTAGCAGGCGGGGAGCTGTTTTTT. Residues: CSVEVVAGGELFF.